This T cell receptor (beta chain) came from a study of blood T cells in healthy people across ages. The study, taken as a whole, reports: For the donors, CMV status was unknown and possibly confounded expanded clonotype changes.

This clonotype was seen repeatedly, ten times or more. Its antigen remains unknown. A second PCR of roughly 7 to 11 cycles used a sample-barcoded 5' primer and a J-beta primer mix. Each CDR3 protein is one row after TCRdb ran MiXCR on the 5' RACE reads. The repertoire holds about 800,000 distinct CDR3 sequences, 25% seen once, with more than 3% in the top ten. The sample was also reused in another study, on T cells of mothers and their children. That publication notes: The entire RNA extract went into cDNA synthesis at 1.5 ug per 15 ul.

Material: blood. This clonotype originated in a boy aged 5-17 years in good health.

In DNA form, the CDR3 reads TGTGCCAGCAGCCAATCGGGCGAGCAGTACTTC. It translates to CASSQSGEQYF. The gene calls are TRBV3-1 and TRBJ2-7; D gene uncertain. V was shortened by 2 bases and J by 6 bases, with 5 bases between the two germline ends. CDR1 is LGHDT, CDR2 YNNKEL, per germline (reference sequence). The CDR3 spans 11 residues.